These T cell receptor beta chains were read from a single sample in a study of blood T cell repertoires in COVID-19. Method: immunoSEQ multiplex PCR; TCRdb's copy keeps in-frame clones and lacks some. Of about 160,000 clones listed, approximately 81% are singletons. Sequenced sample: peripheral blood. The origin of the receptors is a middle-aged man with acute or convalescent COVID-19. The CDR3 runs from the conserved cysteine through the conserved F or W. The D gene is left open where the match is weak. Clone sizes are given selectively: once, few, many, or a class where the clone is expanded.

few	TRBJ1-3	TRBD1	TRBV2	CASTPRTGLASGNTIYF	TGTGCCAGCACTCCTAGGACAGGGCTCGCCTCTGGAAACACCATATATTTT
.	TRBJ2-1	TRBD2	TRBV4-3	CASSQDSGGHFYNEQFF	TGCGCCAGCAGCCAAGATTCGGGGGGGCATTTTTACAATGAGCAGTTCTTC
.	TRBJ2-7	.	TRBV7-3	CASSLIGGLGYEQYF	TGTGCCAGCAGCTTAATTGGGGGCTTGGGCTACGAGCAGTACTTC
.	TRBJ2-3	.	TRBV5-4	CASSWDFGTDTQYF	TGTGCCAGCAGCTGGGACTTCGGCACAGATACGCAGTATTTT
.	TRBJ1-1	.	TRBV10-3	CAISPQGPLNTEAFF	TGTGCCATCAGCCCCCAGGGGCCCTTGAACACTGAAGCTTTCTTT
.	TRBJ1-1	.	TRBV28	CASSSGALNTEAFF	TGTGCCAGCAGTTCGGGAGCGTTGAACACTGAAGCTTTCTTT
.	TRBJ1-4	.	TRBV5-5	CASRPTGNINEKLFF	TGTGCCAGCAGACCGACGGGGAATATTAATGAAAAACTGTTTTTT
.	TRBJ2-7	.	TRBV6-2/TRBV6-3	CASSGQTSYEQYF	TGTGCCAGCAGTGGACAGACCTCCTACGAGCAGTACTTC
few	TRBJ2-3	.	TRBV4-3	CASSQGQATDTQYF	TGCGCCAGCAGCCAAGGACAGGCCACAGATACGCAGTATTTT
.	TRBJ2-7	.	TRBV5-1	CASSSGGGPLYEQYF	TGCGCCAGCAGCTCGGGGGGCGGACCCCTTTACGAGCAGTACTTC
.	TRBJ2-3	TRBD2	TRBV5-1	CASSSGGSTSTDTQYF	TGCGCCAGCTCTAGCGGGGGGTCCACTAGCACAGATACGCAGTATTTT
.	TRBJ2-3	.	TRBV7-9	CASSSGRGGNTDTQYF	TGTGCCAGCAGCTCCGGAAGGGGGGGCAATACAGATACGCAGTATTTT
.	TRBJ1-1	TRBD1	TRBV18	CASSRGQGTGGGTEAFF	TGTGCCAGCTCACGAGGACAGGGGACCGGGGGCGGGACTGAAGCTTTCTTT
.	TRBJ1-2	.	TRBV3-1/TRBV3-2	CASSHDPRGTYYGYTF	TGTGCCAGCAGCCACGACCCGCGGGGTACCTACTATGGCTACACCTTC
once	TRBJ2-5	TRBD2	TRBV7-2	CASSTNSGGAETQYF	TGTGCCAGCAGCACGAATAGCGGGGGGGCGGAGACCCAGTACTTC
.	TRBJ1-4	.	TRBV5-1	CASSSRRVGDWNEKLFF	TGCGCCAGCAGCTCTCGGAGGGTGGGGGACTGGAATGAAAAACTGTTTTTT
.	TRBJ1-6	.	TRBV7-2	CASSPGTAYNSPLHF	TGTGCCAGCAGCCCCGGGACTGCTTATAATTCACCCCTCCACTTT
.	TRBJ1-5	TRBD1	TRBV5-6	CASSLGGTGEQPQHF	TGTGCCAGCAGCTTGGGGGGGACAGGGGAACAGCCCCAGCATTTT
.	TRBJ1-4	.	TRBV28	CASREGGEKLFF	TGTGCCAGCAGGGAAGGAGGTGAAAAACTGTTTTTT
.	TRBJ1-1	.	TRBV6-4	CASSLSPGNTEAFF	TGTGCCAGCAGCCTCTCCCCCGGGAACACTGAAGCTTTCTTT
.	TRBJ2-2	.	TRBV7-3	CASSSTGPNTGELFF	TGTGCCAGCAGCTCCACAGGGCCGAACACCGGGGAGCTGTTTTTT
.	TRBJ1-1	.	TRBV11-1	CASSLLGENTEAFF	TGTGCCAGCAGCTTACTAGGGGAGAACACTGAAGCTTTCTTT
.	TRBJ2-7	.	TRBV5-1	CASSLAGVVNEQYF	TGCGCCAGCAGCTTGGCGGGGGTTGTGAACGAGCAGTACTTC
.	TRBJ1-5	TRBD1	TRBV10-3	CATQTGGGNQPQHF	TGTGCCACCCAGACAGGGGGAGGCAATCAGCCCCAGCATTTT
.	TRBJ2-2	.	TRBV4-1	CASSKSQAMNTGELFF	TGCGCCAGCAGTAAGTCCCAGGCCATGAACACCGGGGAGCTGTTTTTT
.	TRBJ2-7	TRBD2	TRBV2	CASSVLAGGPGEQYF	TGTGCCAGCAGTGTACTAGCGGGGGGGCCGGGCGAGCAGTACTTC
.	TRBJ1-3	.	TRBV10-3	CAISESGGVGNTIYF	TGTGCCATCAGTGAGTCGGGGGGTGTCGGGAACACCATATATTTT
.	TRBJ1-1	TRBD1	TRBV4-1	CASSRAGTVNTEAFF	TGCGCCAGCAGCCGAGCCGGGACAGTGAACACTGAAGCTTTCTTT
.	TRBJ2-1	TRBD2	TRBV6-2/TRBV6-3	CASSYGGSGPYNEQFF	TGTGCCAGCAGTTACGGGGGTAGCGGGCCATACAATGAGCAGTTCTTC
.	TRBJ1-1	TRBD1	TRBV3-1/TRBV3-2	CASSQDGTALLNTEAFF	TGTGCCAGCAGCCAAGATGGGACAGCGCTTTTGAACACTGAAGCTTTCTTT
.	TRBJ1-2	.	TRBV5-1	CASSLDPHRDGYTF	TGCGCCAGCAGCCTGGACCCCCACAGGGATGGCTACACCTTC
once	TRBJ1-1	TRBD1	TRBV6-6	CASSRGTTGVGTEAFF	TGTGCCAGCAGTCGAGGCACTACAGGGGTTGGCACTGAAGCTTTCTTT
few	TRBJ2-1	.	TRBV12-3/TRBV12-4	CASSLEGDLYGFF	TGTGCCAGCAGTTTAGAAGGAGACCTATATGGGTTCTTC
.	TRBJ2-1	.	TRBV5-8	CASSLLTNSYNEQFF	TGTGCCAGCAGCTTGCTAACCAACTCCTACAATGAGCAGTTCTTC
.	TRBJ2-3	TRBD2	TRBV5-4	CASSSPGLAGGWTQYF	TGTGCCAGCAGCTCGCCGGGACTAGCGGGGGGGTGGACGCAGTATTTT
.	TRBJ1-1	TRBD1	TRBV5-1	CASSPGQGRTTEAFF	TGCGCCAGCAGCCCCGGACAGGGTAGGACCACTGAAGCTTTCTTT
.	TRBJ1-1	.	TRBV5-4	CASSPQVGSPEAFF	TGTGCCAGCAGCCCACAGGTTGGATCCCCTGAAGCTTTCTTT
.	TRBJ1-3	.	TRBV2	CASSDQGNTIYF	TGTGCCAGCAGTGATCAGGGAAACACCATATATTTT
.	TRBJ1-1	.	TRBV18	CASSDSFGNTEAFF	TGTGCCAGCTCCGACAGTTTTGGGAACACTGAAGCTTTCTTT
.	TRBJ1-6	.	TRBV12-3/TRBV12-4	CASRQSRGSPLHF	TGTGCCAGCAGGCAGTCCAGGGGTTCACCCCTCCACTTT
.	TRBJ1-1	TRBD1	TRBV7-2	CASSLRGRDTEAFF	TGTGCCAGCAGCTTGAGGGGGCGAGACACTGAAGCTTTCTTT
.	TRBJ1-5	.	TRBV19	CASSISGPNQPQHF	TGTGCCAGTAGTATTTCAGGCCCCAATCAGCCCCAGCATTTT
.	TRBJ2-7	TRBD1	TRBV5-6	CASSLGMGTGIGQYF	TGTGCCAGCAGCTTGGGAATGGGGACAGGGATTGGGCAGTACTTC
.	TRBJ2-7	TRBD1	TRBV30	CAWSVRQGYEQYF	TGTGCCTGGAGTGTACGACAGGGCTACGAGCAGTACTTC
.	TRBJ1-2	.	TRBV5-4	CASSYTTGTLNYGYTF	TGTGCCAGCAGCTACACAACCGGGACACTGAACTATGGCTACACCTTC
few	TRBJ1-6	TRBD1	TRBV7-3	CASSQDRAGNSPLHF	TGTGCCAGCAGTCAAGACAGGGCGGGAAATTCACCCCTCCACTTT
.	TRBJ1-1	TRBD1	TRBV7-2	CASSPPTGANTEAFF	TGTGCCAGCAGCCCGCCGACAGGGGCAAACACTGAAGCTTTCTTT
.	TRBJ1-5	TRBD1	TRBV27	CASRSLSRGNNQPQHF	TGTGCCAGCCGTTCCTTAAGCAGGGGGAACAATCAGCCCCAGCATTTT
.	TRBJ2-2	.	TRBV7-2	CASRASTGAGELFF	TGTGCCAGCAGAGCCTCGACCGGGGCCGGGGAGCTGTTTTTT
.	TRBJ1-5	.	TRBV6-1	CASRPVANQPQHF	TGTGCCAGCAGGCCAGTTGCCAATCAGCCCCAGCATTTT
.	TRBJ1-4	.	TRBV7-2	CASSYQGSREKLFF	TGTGCCAGCAGCTATCAGGGGAGTCGTGAAAAACTGTTTTTT
once	TRBJ1-5	.	TRBV10-2	CASSEMRGLGNQPQHF	TGCGCCAGCAGTGAGATGAGAGGGCTGGGCAATCAGCCCCAGCATTTT
once	TRBJ1-1	.	TRBV4-1	CASSPGVGTEAFF	TGCGCCAGCAGCCCAGGGGTCGGCACTGAAGCTTTCTTT
.	TRBJ2-3	.	TRBV7-3	CASSLPGSDTQYF	TGTGCCAGCAGCTTGCCCGGGTCCGATACGCAGTATTTT
.	TRBJ2-7	TRBD1	TRBV11-2	CASSRDRVTYEQYF	TGTGCCAGCAGCCGGGACAGGGTCACCTACGAGCAGTACTTC
.	TRBJ1-5	.	TRBV5-6	CASSSRPSNQPQHF	TGTGCCAGCAGCTCCCGTCCCAGCAATCAGCCCCAGCATTTT
.	TRBJ1-2	TRBD1	TRBV5-1	CASSLGQGDYGYTF	TGCGCCAGCAGCTTGGGACAGGGGGACTATGGCTACACCTTC